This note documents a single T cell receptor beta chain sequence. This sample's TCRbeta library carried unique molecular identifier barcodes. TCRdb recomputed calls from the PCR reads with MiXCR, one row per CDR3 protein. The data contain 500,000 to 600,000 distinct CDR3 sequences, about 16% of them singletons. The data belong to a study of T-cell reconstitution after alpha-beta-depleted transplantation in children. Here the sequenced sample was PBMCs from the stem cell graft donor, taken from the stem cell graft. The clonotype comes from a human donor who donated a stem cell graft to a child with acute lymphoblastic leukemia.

The CDR3 is CASSQVGTSGRFSNEQFF. CDR3 nucleotide sequence: TGCGCCAGCAGCCAAGTCGGGACTAGCGGGAGGTTTAGTAATGAGCAGTTCTTC. The genes are TRBV4-1 and TRBJ2-1, with 15 bases lining up with TRBD2. The V gene end was trimmed by 1 base and the J gene end by 7 bases; junction bases not matched to a gene: 8. The CDR3 totals 18 residues. Germline CDR1 reads MGHRA; CDR2 reads YSYEKL.